This T cell receptor (beta chain) emerged from a study of blood T cell repertoires in COVID-19. Whole-study context: COVID-19 samples collected from the United States, Italy and Spain covered acute and convalescent phases. T cells, B-cell-depleted T cells, or PBMCs supplied cDNA or gDNA.

Per germline, CDR1 SGHAT and CDR2 FQNNGV. Unmatched junction bases numbered 2, after V lost 5 bases and J lost 3 bases. The CDR3 is 15 residues long. Authors' methods: Amplification of reference gene primers was used by the study to estimate nucleated cell counts. Assay: immunoSEQ multiplex PCR; the TCRdb copy retains only in-frame clones and omits some. V, J and clone size are taken as reported in that table, and D and trimming were inferred from the DNA itself. The sample has 60,000 to 85,000 clones, 70% to 80% seen once; the top ten hold about 12%. Input material: peripheral blood. V usage is TRBV11-2 and J usage is TRBJ2-2; 11 bases fit TRBD2. This TCR was sampled from a human donor in a cohort sampled during active COVID-19. CDR3: CASSGTSGYTGELFF. The CDR3 nucleotides are TGTGCCAGCAGCGGGACTAGCGGCTACACCGGGGAGCTGTTTTTT.